This TCR beta chain was sequenced in a study of blood T cell repertoires in COVID-19. Study details: Sites in the United States, Italy and Spain provided acute and convalescent COVID-19 samples. Nucleic acid was either cDNA or gDNA, and it came from T cells, B-cell-depleted T cells, or PBMCs.

As handled by the study authors: Scientists estimated how many nucleated cells there were by amplifying reference gene primers. Assay used: immunoSEQ multiplex PCR; TCRdb lists only in-frame clones, some missing. The V and J calls and clone size come from that table; D and trimming were worked out from the DNA. Of 220,000 or so clones in the sample, around 84% were seen once. The CDR3 is 15 residues long. From germline, CDR1 is SNHLY and CDR2 FYNNEI. J gave up 4 bases and V 6 bases, and 10 bases lay outside the gene matches. Sequencing input: peripheral blood. The chain employs TRBV2 and TRBJ1-2; 8 bases are a match to TRBD1. The TCR originated in a woman aged 60-75 years who had recovered from COVID-19. The CDR3 reads CASSSRQGRGYGYTF. The CDR3 DNA sequence: TGTGCCAGCAGCAGTCGACAGGGGAGAGGCTATGGCTACACCTTC.